The sequence of this TCR beta chain was determined in a study of cytotoxic CD8 clonotypes in ibrutinib-treated CLL. Study summary: The cohort had about a dozen relapsed/refractory and approximately 14 treatment-naive patients, 17 IGHV unmutated.

Whole-study results and caveats: Clonality at baseline surpassed age-matched healthy donors and tracked circulating CD8+ T-cell counts.

This CDR3 is built from 14 residues. Trimming took 1 base from V and 5 from J, leaving 8 bases between them. CDR1 and CDR2 (germline): LGHNA, YSLEER. In the case of this clone: Its antigen is still unknown.

Using immunoSEQ multiplex PCR, the repertoire was profiled, and TCRdb retains in-frame clones only, with some absent. The sample has fewer than 90,000 clones, under 70% seen once; the top ten hold under 6%. V gene TRBV4-3 combines with J gene TRBJ2-2; D gene ambiguous. This specimen was PBMCs, taken after 12 months of ibrutinib treatment. The clonotype originates from a human donor with chronic lymphocytic leukemia. The CDR3 reads CASSQGRDTGELFF. Written as DNA, the CDR3 is TGCGCCAGCAGCCAAGGAAGGGATACCGGGGAGCTGTTTTTT.